Presented here are 18 T cell receptor beta chains from one specimen sequenced in a study of T and B cells in COVID-19 patients. BIOMED2 TRB-A/B primer pools were used in multiplex TRB PCR. TCRdb re-analysed the multiplex PCR reads in MiXCR, keeping a single row per CDR3 protein. The table shows about 8,000 distinct CDR3 sequences, with over 25% occurring only once. Blood genomic DNA input for TRB amplification was roughly 250-500 ng. The specimen was blood. The receptors stem from a human donor who had recovered from COVID-19.

This clonotype is classed as medium-sized. The chain has TRBV19 and TRBJ1-5, with unresolved D. The V end was cut by 5 bases, the J end by 5 bases, with 13 bases between. There are 14 residues in the CDR3. Germline-derived CDR1 and CDR2 are LNHDA and SQIVND (reference sequence). DNA for the CDR3: TGTGCCAGTAGTGGGTACGGGTCGGATCAGCCCCAGCATTTT. As protein: CASSGYGSDQPQHF.

In this sample, this clonotype is large. The chain is built from TRBV19 and TRBJ2-3; D remains ambiguous. The ends were cut back, 5 bases at V and 2 bases at J, with 17 bases in the middle. The CDR3 has 16 amino acids. Per germline, CDR1 LNHDA and CDR2 SQIVND (reference sequence). DNA of the CDR3: TGTGCCAGTAGTGCCAACCAACGACCCCCCACAGATACGCAGTATTTT. Amino acids: CASSANQRPPTDTQYF.

This clonotype was detected ten times or more. This chain uses TRBV27 with TRBJ2-4; TRBD1 is a possible D gene (6 bases). The length of the CDR3 is 18 residues. Per the germline V gene, CDR1 is MNHEY and CDR2 is SMNVEV (reference sequence). V lost 5 bases and J 0 bases, leaving 20 bases between the germline ends. The CDR3 loop reads CASSPLSGQLLAKNIQYF. The CDR3 bases are TGTGCCAGCAGTCCATTATCTGGACAGCTACTAGCCAAAAACATTCAGTACTTC.

The table lists this clonotype with a few counts. The rearrangement links TRBV7-9 to TRBJ1-5, with D unresolved. There are 13 residues in the CDR3. Germline CDR1 is SEHNR and CDR2 is FQNEAQ (reference sequence). V lost 5 bases, J lost 4 bases, and 9 bases lay in between. This CDR3 reads CASSPSRNQPQHF. The CDR3 bases are TGTGCCAGCAGCCCCTCGAGGAATCAGCCCCAGCATTTT.

This clonotype was found many times. The chain employs TRBV6-5 and TRBJ1-1, with unresolved D. Germline CDR1 is MNHEY and CDR2 is SVGAGI. The V and J ends lost 2 bases and 0 bases respectively, with 13 bases between them. The CDR3 spans 16 residues. CDR3 sequence reads: CASSYGLGGMNTEAFF. Here the CDR3 DNA reads TGTGCCAGCAGTTACGGGTTGGGCGGCATGAACACTGAAGCTTTCTTT.

The chain couples TRBV6-1 to TRBJ2-1; 11 bases align to TRBD2. From germline, CDR1 is MNHNS and CDR2 SASEGT. The CDR3 is made up of 15 amino acids. J was trimmed by 12 bases and V by 2 bases; bases with no gene match: 9. This CDR3 is CASSETSGGNIGQFF. The CDR3 bases are TGTGCCAGCAGTGAAACTAGCGGGGGCAACATAGGGCAGTTCTTC.

With regard to this clonotype: The conserved final phenylalanine or tryptophan is absent from the CDR3, which likely points to a read error. The chain recombines TRBV12-3 or TRBV12-4 with TRBJ2-3; D remains unclear. This CDR3 is built from 11 residues. V gave up 3 bases and J gave up 5 bases, with 3 bases separating them. The CDR3 DNA reads as TGTGCCAGCAGTTTTATAGATACGCAGTATTTA. Amino acid sequence: CASSFIDTQYL.

There are a few counts of this clonotype. The gene calls are TRBV6-2 or TRBV6-3 and TRBJ1-4; possible D gene TRBD1, 5 bases. Trimming took 3 bases from V and 5 from J, leaving 10 bases between them. There are 14 residues in the CDR3. CDR1 MNHEY and CDR2 SVGEGT come from the germline V gene. The CDR3 here is CASSYGGSNEKLFF. CDR3 DNA sequence: TGTGCCAGCAGTTATGGGGGATCCAATGAAAAACTGTTTTTT.

This clonotype is termed large. The chain uses TRBV19 and TRBJ2-3; the D gene is possibly TRBD2 (6 bases). The V end lost 6 bases, the J end lost 0 bases, and 10 bases lay between the germline ends. The CDR3 runs 14 residues. Looked up from germline, CDR1 is LNHDA and CDR2 is SQIVND (reference sequence). CDR3 DNA sequence: TGTGCCAGTAGGGTAGCGGCCAGCACAGATACGCAGTATTTT. Translated: CASRVAASTDTQYF.

Turning to this clonotype: A much bigger clone sits one base away, suggesting this may be a read error. The chain has TRBV6-1 and TRBJ2-3; 8 nucleotides match TRBD2. Per the germline V gene, CDR1 is MNHNS and CDR2 is SASEGT. V shed 6 bases and J 4 bases; nucleotides not matched to a gene: 15. CDR3 length: 17 residues. In DNA form, the CDR3 reads TGTGCCAGCAGCGCCGACAAGACTAGCGCCCGCGCAGATACGCAGTATTTT. It translates to CASSADKTSARADTQYF.

This clonotype is medium-sized in the sample. The V gene is TRBV19, the J gene TRBJ2-3, with 10 bases matching TRBD1. Per the germline V gene, CDR1 is LNHDA and CDR2 is SQIVND (reference sequence). V gave up 5 bases and J gave up 4 bases; unmatched junction bases: 9. The CDR3 is 16 residues long. The CDR3 loop reads CASSPRPGTGADTQYF. The CDR3 nucleotides read TGTGCCAGTAGTCCACGACCGGGGACAGGGGCAGATACGCAGTATTTT.

The CDR3 region is CASSIGRLYTGDGNQPQHF. The CDR3 DNA sequence: TGTGCCAGTAGTATCGGCAGGCTCTACACCGGGGACGGCAATCAGCCCCAGCATTTT. The rearrangement links TRBV19 to TRBJ1-5; weak D call: TRBD1 (5 bases). Germline V gene data show CDR1 as LNHDA and CDR2 as SQIVND (reference sequence). This CDR3 contains 19 residues. V gave up 3 bases and J gave up 2 bases, with 23 bases separating them.

The CDR3 sequence is CASSYSGGDEQFF. CDR3 DNA sequence: TGTGCCAGCAGTTACTCTGGGGGGGATGAGCAGTTCTTC. This rearrangement joins TRBV12-3 or TRBV12-4 to TRBJ2-1; TRBD2 aligns across 7 bases. J was trimmed by 8 bases and V by 4 bases; bases with no gene match: 5. The CDR3 contains 13 residues.

The rearrangement uses TRBV5-4 and TRBJ2-1; TRBD1 might be the D (6 bases). CDR1 SGHNT and CDR2 YYREEE come from the germline V gene (reference sequence). This CDR3 has 15 residues. V dropped 3 bases and J dropped 0 bases, with 10 bases sitting between them. CDR3: CASSSRDISYNEQFF. As DNA, the CDR3 is TGTGCCAGCAGCTCCCGGGACATCTCCTACAATGAGCAGTTCTTC.

The J gene is TRBJ1-6, the V gene TRBV5-6, with D unresolved. Trimming left V 2 bases short and J 8 bases short, with 8 bases between. The germline gives CDR1 SGHDT, CDR2 YYEEEE. The CDR3 length is 13 residues. CDR3 sequence: CASSLLADSPLHF. The CDR3 DNA sequence: TGTGCCAGCAGCTTATTGGCAGATTCACCCCTCCACTTT.

This clonotype was counted between two and nine times. This sequence joins TRBV7-2 and TRBJ2-7; D remains ambiguous. Deletions cut 2 bases from V and 4 bases from J, with 6 bases between. The germline V gene has CDR1 SGHTA and CDR2 FQGNSA. The CDR3 loop spans 12 amino acids. CDR3 region: CASSLRLYEQYF. The CDR3 nucleotides are TGTGCCAGCAGCTTACGACTTTACGAGCAGTACTTC.

In this sample, this clonotype is medium-sized. The chain uses TRBV6-5 and TRBJ2-7; 8 bases agree with TRBD1. The trim removed 10 bases at V and 1 base at J, leaving 6 bases unmatched. The CDR3 has 13 amino acids. Germline lookup yields CDR1 MNHEY and CDR2 SVGAGI. The CDR3 loop is CATVRQGSYEQYF. The CDR3 coding sequence is TGTGCCACCGTTAGACAGGGGTCCTACGAGCAGTACTTC.

The genes are TRBV5-1 and TRBJ1-1; D gene ambiguous. Trimming removed 0 bases from V and 1 base from J, with 10 bases in between. CDR3 length: 15 amino acids. Germline values: CDR1 SGHRS, CDR2 YFSETQ. CDR3 bases: TGCGCCAGCAGCTTGGATGGGGTGTGGAACACTGAAGCTTTCTTT. Translation: CASSLDGVWNTEAFF.